The 17 T cell receptor beta chains in this list originate from one sample, sequenced in a study of beta chain features in type 1 diabetes. The entirety of the isolated RNA underwent reverse transcription, so expressed TCRB transcripts were sequenced. Profiling relied on immunoSEQ multiplex PCR, and the TCRdb table lists in-frame clones only, not all of them. The table has some 270,000 clones, 13% to 15% seen once. Sequenced input: naive CD4+ T cells from blood. Receptors were obtained from a woman between 35 and 50 years old in good health.

This clone was counted only a few times. The genes are TRBV2 and TRBJ2-7, with 8 bases identical to TRBD1. Germline assignment: CDR1 SNHLY and CDR2 FYNNEI. The junction had 5 bases not matched to a gene; V was cut back by 8 bases and J by 5 bases. The CDR3 runs to 12 residues. This chain's CDR3 is CASGRQGNEQYF. Here the CDR3 DNA reads TGTGCCAGCGGAAGACAGGGGAACGAGCAGTACTTC.

This clone appeared a few times. Other DNA sequences from this sample encode an identical CDR3 as well. The chain combines TRBV5-1 with TRBJ2-1, with D perhaps TRBD1 (5 bases). With 2 bases removed from V and 1 base from J, the gap between germline ends came to 7 bases. Germline V lookup: CDR1 SGHRS, CDR2 YFSETQ. The CDR3 runs 14 residues. CDR3 DNA sequence: TGCGCCAGCAGCTTTGACAGTTCCTACAATGAGCAGTTCTTC. This sequence encodes CASSFDSSYNEQFF.

The chain recombines TRBV5-6 with TRBJ1-5; 10 bases align to TRBD1. CDR1 SGHDT and CDR2 YYEEEE come from the germline V gene. Unmatched junction bases numbered 7, after V lost 4 bases and J lost 3 bases. This CDR3 has 16 amino acids. The CDR3 bases are TGTGCCAGCAGCCCAAGGACAGGGGGTTCCAATCAGCCCCAGCATTTT. Its translation: CASSPRTGGSNQPQHF.

The chain links TRBV7-2 to TRBJ1-6, with 7 bases lining up with TRBD1. The V segment lost 7 bases and the J segment 4 bases; nucleotides outside the gene matches: 7. The CDR3 loop spans 15 amino acids. Germline V gene data show CDR1 as SGHTA and CDR2 as FQGNSA. The CDR3 loop reads CASTTGQEYNSPLHF. The CDR3 coding sequence is TGTGCCAGCACCACCGGACAGGAGTATAATTCACCCCTCCACTTT.

This clone showed up just a few times. The chain joins TRBV5-4 to TRBJ1-1, with D possibly being TRBD1 (6 bases). V dropped 2 bases and J dropped 7 bases, with 15 bases sitting between them. The germline gives CDR1 SGHNT, CDR2 YYREEE (reference sequence). This CDR3 spans 14 amino acids. CDR3 in DNA: TGTGCCAGCAGCTTACAGGGAATGGGCGGTGAAGCTTTCTTT. Translating it yields CASSLQGMGGEAFF.

This clone was seen a few times. This chain joins TRBV7-2 and TRBJ2-2; 10 nucleotides match TRBD2. CDR1 and CDR2 (germline): SGHTA, FQGNSA. This CDR3 region has 17 residues. Losses at the gene ends were 2 bases for V and 4 bases for J; bases not matched to a gene: 7. The CDR3 region is CASSLKPSGGITGELFF. The DNA of the CDR3 is TGTGCCAGCAGCTTAAAGCCTAGCGGGGGTATCACCGGGGAGCTGTTTTTT.

This clone occurred a few times. This chain links TRBV7-9 with TRBJ1-5, with TRBD1 as a possible D gene (5 bases). Trimming shortened V by 5 bases and J by 6 bases, and 20 bases separated the two germline ends. The CDR3 has 16 amino acids. Per the germline V gene, CDR1 is SEHNR and CDR2 is FQNEAQ (reference sequence). CDR3 nucleotides: TGTGCCAGCAGCGCATCCCCGGGGGACGGGGCTCAGCCCCAGCATTTT. Its protein product is CASSASPGDGAQPQHF.

Only a few counts were recorded for this clone. The chain combines TRBV9 with TRBJ1-1; TRBD1 matches 7 bases. The V and J ends lost 4 bases and 5 bases, in that order; junction bases with no gene match: 8. This CDR3 has 14 amino acids. Looked up from germline, CDR1 is SGDLS and CDR2 is YYNGEE. The CDR3 loop reads CASSPRQGWTEAFF. The CDR3 nucleotides are TGTGCCAGCAGCCCGCGACAGGGATGGACTGAAGCTTTCTTT.

This clone was found a few times. V usage is TRBV2 and J usage is TRBJ2-2; D ambiguous. Germline V gene sequence: CDR1 SNHLY, CDR2 FYNNEI. CDR3 length equals 15 residues. Trimming took off 4 bases at V and 4 bases at J, with 13 bases between the two ends. CDR3: CASSVFGFRTGELFF. CDR3 nucleotide sequence: TGTGCCAGCAGTGTGTTCGGGTTTCGCACCGGGGAGCTGTTTTTT.

The CDR3 protein is CASRGDQLAGAIIQYF. The CDR3 DNA reads TGTGCCAGCAGAGGCGACCAACTAGCGGGGGCTATCATTCAGTACTTC. This chain joins TRBV2 and TRBJ2-4, with 11 positions matching TRBD2. The CDR3 spans 16 residues. Trimming at V came to 6 bases and at J to 9 bases, leaving 13 bases not matched to a gene. Germline CDR1 SNHLY, CDR2 FYNNEI.

This clone appeared a few times. This rearrangement joins TRBV11-2 to TRBJ2-2; D perhaps matches TRBD1 (5 bases). V gave up 1 base and J gave up 8 bases, with 14 bases separating them. Germline V gives CDR1 SGHAT, CDR2 FQNNGV. The length of the CDR3 is 15 residues. The CDR3 DNA follows: TGTGCCAGCAGCTTAGTGTTGGCAGGGCGTGGGGAGCTGTTTTTT. Its translation is CASSLVLAGRGELFF.

This clone came up a few times. The chain combines TRBV18 with TRBJ2-2, with D possibly being TRBD2 (5 bases). This CDR3 is 14 amino acids long. V was cut by 5 bases and J by 7 bases, with 14 bases left in between. CDR1 and CDR2 (germline): KGHSH, LQKENI. The CDR3 spells CASSATEGGGELFF. CDR3 in DNA: TGTGCCAGCTCAGCTACAGAGGGCGGCGGGGAGCTGTTTTTT.

This clone was observed a handful of times. The chain recombines TRBV19 with TRBJ2-7; possible D gene TRBD2, 6 bases. Trimming removed 10 bases from V and 1 base from J, with 11 bases in between. The CDR3 length is 12 residues. Germline CDR1 LNHDA, CDR2 SQIVND (reference sequence). The CDR3 bases are TGTGCCACCGGAGGGTTATCCTACGAGCAGTACTTC. It translates to CATGGLSYEQYF.

This clone was seen a handful of times. This rearrangement joins TRBV13 to TRBJ2-7; D gene ambiguous. This CDR3 comprises 11 residues. Trimming stripped 5 bases from V and 6 bases from J, with 8 bases between. The germline V gene encodes CDR1 PRHDT and CDR2 FYEKMQ (reference sequence). Here the CDR3 reads CASSDSGEQYF. Written as DNA, the CDR3 is TGTGCCAGCAGCGACTCGGGCGAGCAGTACTTC.

This rearrangement joins TRBV5-4 to TRBJ2-7; D might be TRBD2 (6 bases). V was pared by 0 bases and J by 3 bases, with 13 bases between. The CDR3 has 15 residues. From germline, CDR1 is SGHNT and CDR2 YYREEE (reference sequence). The DNA for the CDR3 is TGTGCCAGCAGCTTGGGGGGGAGGACGGACTACGAGCAGTACTTC. Protein sequence: CASSLGGRTDYEQYF.

The table lists this clone with a few counts. The chain uses TRBV18 and TRBJ1-5; TRBD1 aligns across 12 bases. Trimming cost V 3 bases and J 5 bases; bases outside gene matches: 5. Germline CDR1 reads KGHSH; CDR2 reads LQKENI. CDR3 size: 16 residues. The CDR3 here is CASSPWDRGHDQPQHF. CDR3 in DNA: TGTGCCAGCTCACCCTGGGACAGGGGGCATGATCAGCCCCAGCATTTT. The full variable domain, with the rest looked up from reference TRBV18 and TRBJ1-5, is NAGVMQNPRHLVRRRGQEARLRCSPMKGHSHVYWYRQLPEEGLKFMVYLQKENIIDESGMPKERFSAEFPKEGPSILRIQQVVRGDSAAYFCASSPWDRGHDQPQHFGDGTRLSIL.

The chain is built from TRBV5-4 and TRBJ1-2, with D maybe TRBD1 (5 bases). This CDR3 has 13 amino acids. Germline V gene lookup returns CDR1 SGHNT and CDR2 YYREEE (reference sequence). V dropped 1 base and J dropped 5 bases, with 9 bases sitting between them. CDR3 nucleotides: TGTGCCAGCAGCTTGTCAGGGAAGTATGGCTACACCTTC. Its protein product is CASSLSGKYGYTF.